This T cell receptor beta chain was captured by sequencing in a study of post-analysis software for immune sequencing data. About the research overall: Relapsing-remitting, secondary progressive and progressive-relapsing courses of multiple sclerosis were included.

Libraries were made from TCR beta cDNA, and they carried unique molecular identifiers. TCRdb used MiXCR to reprocess the PCR reads, holding one entry per CDR3 protein. The sample holds roughly 600,000 distinct CDR3 sequences; 44% are singletons and the top ten take under 2%. Study outcomes and limitations: When compared against controls, multiple sclerosis patients showed significantly lower normalized Chao1 diversity.

Worth noting for this clonotype: Its cognate antigen is unknown.

This sequence was found in a girl aged 10 to 17 with multiple sclerosis. The sequenced sample consisted of blood.

CDR3 amino acids: CASTNRDRLSYEQYF. DNA of the CDR3: TGTGCCAGCACGAACCGGGACCGACTCTCCTACGAGCAGTACTTC. This chain connects TRBV12-3 or TRBV12-4 to TRBJ2-7; the D call may be TRBD1 or TRBD2 (5 bases each). With 7 bases removed from V and 0 bases from J, the gap between germline ends came to 16 bases. The CDR3 is 15 residues long.